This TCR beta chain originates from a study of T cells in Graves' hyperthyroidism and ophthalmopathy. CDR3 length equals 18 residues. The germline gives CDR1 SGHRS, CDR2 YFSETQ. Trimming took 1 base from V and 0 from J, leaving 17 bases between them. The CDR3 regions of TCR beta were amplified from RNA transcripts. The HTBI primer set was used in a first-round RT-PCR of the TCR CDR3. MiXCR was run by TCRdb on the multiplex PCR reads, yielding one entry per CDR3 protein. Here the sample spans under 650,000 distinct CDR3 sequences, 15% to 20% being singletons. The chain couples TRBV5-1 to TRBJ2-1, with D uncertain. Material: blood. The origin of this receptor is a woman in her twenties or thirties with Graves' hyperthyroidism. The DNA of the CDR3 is TGCGCCAGCAGCTTGTCTACAGCGACAAGGAGCTCCTACAATGAGCAGTTCTTC. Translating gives CASSLSTATRSSYNEQFF. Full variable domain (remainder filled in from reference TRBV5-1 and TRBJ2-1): KAGVTQTPRYLIKTRGQQVTLSCSPISGHRSVSWYQQTPGQGLQFLFEYFSETQRNKGNFPGRFSGRQFSNSRSEMNVSTLELGDSALYLCASSLSTATRSSYNEQFFGPGTRLTVL.